This record looks at one TCR beta chain sequence and its context. The data derive from a study of Ad26.COV2.S vaccination and SARS-CoV-2 variants. The overall study: Intramuscularly, Ad26.COV2.S was given either once or twice, 56 days apart.

Germline V CDR1 and CDR2: SGDLS, YYNGEE. V lost 0 bases and J 7 bases, leaving 11 bases between the germline ends. CDR3 length: 15 amino acids. Treatment: roughly 19 received Ad26.COV2.S at low or high dose, single or two shots; about 5 received placebo; per-sample allocation not given. Sampling was done on day 63 after the first vaccine or placebo injection. Donor was an adult aged 18-55 years in Boston. The data were produced by immunoSEQ multiplex PCR, yet TCRdb's version contains in-frame clones alone and is incomplete. The sample includes approximately 480,000 clones, 87% of them seen just once. The sequence derives from a person aged 18 to 65 who received the Ad26.COV2.S COVID-19 vaccine or a placebo. Sequences were derived from peripheral blood, sampled in a trial of Ad26.COV2.S vaccine versus placebo. The rearrangement joins TRBV9 to TRBJ1-6; no definite D call. CDR3 residues: CASSVEGKKNSPLHF. The DNA for the CDR3 is TGTGCCAGCAGCGTAGAGGGCAAGAAAAATTCACCCCTCCACTTT.